Listed here are 22 T cell receptor beta chains from one sample, sequenced in a study of STAT3 mutations in large granular lymphocyte leukemia. TCRdb's table, derived via immunoSEQ multiplex PCR, lists solely in-frame clones and lacks some. The sample shows about 42,000 clones, 80% to 85% of them seen only once. Findings and limits, study-wide: Every T-LGLL patient had at least one immunodominant TCRbeta clonotype.

For these receptors, no antigen is known. The specimen was PBMCs. These receptors came from a human donor with T large granular lymphocyte leukemia. Some clones in this sample may be carry-over from other donors' samples.

The chain uses TRBV5-1 and TRBJ2-1; D might be TRBD1 (5 bases). The V gene's germline CDR1 is SGHRS and CDR2 YFSETQ. This CDR3 is built from 13 residues. Trimming stripped 3 bases from V and 4 bases from J, with 8 bases between. CDR3 residues: CASSSDRYNEQFF. The DNA for the CDR3 is TGCGCCAGCAGCTCCGACAGATACAATGAGCAGTTCTTC.

The chain recombines TRBV11-2 with TRBJ2-2; 8 nucleotides align to TRBD2. The CDR3 runs 16 residues. In germline, CDR1 is SGHAT, CDR2 FQNNGV. With V trimmed by 3 bases and J by 4 bases, 7 bases remained unmatched. The DNA of the CDR3 is TGTGCCAGCAGCTTCGTAGCGGGGTCGGGCACCGGGGAGCTGTTTTTT. Protein: CASSFVAGSGTGELFF.

V is TRBV15 and J is TRBJ1-2; D unresolved. This CDR3 has 17 amino acids. The germline CDR1 and CDR2 sequences are LNHNV and YYDKDF (reference sequence). Trimming removed 0 bases at V and 1 base at J, with 15 bases between. The CDR3 reads CATSRDDQSPVNYGYTF. In nucleotides, the CDR3 is TGTGCCACCAGCAGAGATGACCAGTCACCAGTTAACTATGGCTACACCTTC. Based on the CDR3 plus reference TRBV15 and TRBJ1-2, the full variable domain is DAMVIQNPRYQVTQFGKPVTLSCSQTLNHNVMYWYQQKSSQAPKLLFHYYDKDFNNEADTPDNFQSRRPNTSFCFLDIRSPGLGDTAMYLCATSRDDQSPVNYGYTFGSGTRLTVV.

J is TRBJ1-1 and V is TRBV29-1; 7 bases align to TRBD1. The germline CDR1 and CDR2 sequences are SQVTM and ANQGSEA. This CDR3 contains 13 residues. The V segment lost 5 bases and the J segment 1 base; nucleotides outside the gene matches: 4. The CDR3: CSVTGARNTEAFF. The CDR3 nucleotides are TGCAGCGTTACAGGGGCAAGGAACACTGAAGCTTTCTTT.

V gene TRBV30 combines with J gene TRBJ2-7; D might be TRBD1 or TRBD2, each matching 5 bases. The CDR3 consists of 13 residues. CDR1 is GTSNPN and CDR2 is SVGIG in the germline V gene (reference sequence). V was trimmed by 3 bases and J by 7 bases, leaving 16 bases between them. As DNA, the CDR3 is TGTGCCTGGAGCGTCCCCGGGACCGGAGAGCAGTACTTC. As protein: CAWSVPGTGEQYF.

The V and J genes are TRBV29-1 and TRBJ2-3, with 8 bases fitting TRBD2. Trimming at V came to 7 bases and at J to 3 bases, leaving 12 bases not matched to a gene. The germline gives CDR1 SQVTM, CDR2 ANQGSEA. This CDR3 has 15 amino acids. The chain's CDR3 is CSGRGAGGGTDTQYF. The CDR3 region has the DNA TGCAGCGGCCGGGGGGCGGGAGGCGGGACAGATACGCAGTATTTT.

V is TRBV6-4 and J is TRBJ2-5, with D possibly TRBD1 on 6 matching bases. Germline loops: CDR1 MRHNA, CDR2 SNTAGT. This CDR3 is 15 amino acids long. Trimming took off 0 bases at V and 5 bases at J, with 13 bases between the two ends. The CDR3 is CASSDSGTPGETQYF. The CDR3 nucleotides are TGTGCCAGCAGTGACTCAGGGACACCGGGGGAGACCCAGTACTTC.

The chain employs TRBV5-1 and TRBJ1-2; D gene unclear. CDR3 length equals 16 residues. The germline V and J ends were trimmed by 0 bases and 4 bases, with 16 bases remaining between them. Germline V gene lookup returns CDR1 SGHRS and CDR2 YFSETQ. The CDR3 DNA is TGCGCCAGCAGCTTGGGAGGACGAGGTCAGAGCTATGGCTACACCTTC. It specifies CASSLGGRGQSYGYTF.

This clone appeared a few times. The rearrangement uses TRBV6-5 and TRBJ1-5; D may be TRBD1 (5 bases). V was shortened by 0 bases and J by 8 bases, with 8 bases between the two germline ends. CDR3 length: 13 residues. Per germline, CDR1 MNHEY and CDR2 SVGAGI. The CDR3 nucleotides are TGTGCCAGCAGTTACTCGTGGGGGAAGCCCCAGCATTTT. Protein: CASSYSWGKPQHF.

V usage is TRBV6-5 and J usage is TRBJ1-6, with a weak D call TRBD1 (6 bases). In germline, CDR1 is MNHEY, CDR2 SVGAGI. The CDR3 is 15 residues long. Deletions cut 1 base from V and 7 bases from J, with 11 bases between. CDR3 nucleotide sequence: TGTGCCAGCAGTTACTATAGACAGGCAAATTCACCCCTCCACTTT. It codes for CASSYYRQANSPLHF.

The V gene is TRBV9, the J gene TRBJ1-4; tentative D call: TRBD1 (5 bases). The ends were cut back, 4 bases at V and 7 bases at J, with 14 bases in the middle. The CDR3 is 14 amino acids. The germline V gene encodes CDR1 SGDLS and CDR2 YYNGEE. The CDR3 DNA sequence: TGTGCCAGCAGCTCTGAGACAGTTGGTGAAAAACTGTTTTTT. It specifies CASSSETVGEKLFF.

This rearrangement joins TRBV7-2 to TRBJ2-1; 7 nucleotides line up with TRBD1. V was pared by 5 bases and J by 16 bases, with 8 bases of the junction left unmatched. The CDR3 is 11 amino acids. Looked up from germline, CDR1 is SGHTA and CDR2 is FQGNSA. CDR3 DNA: TGTGCCAGCAGCCCCGGGACAGTTGCCTTCTTC. Amino acid sequence: CASSPGTVAFF.

This clone was recorded only once. The genes are TRBV25-1 and TRBJ2-5, with TRBD2 matching over 13 bases. Losses at the gene ends were 1 base for V and 6 bases for J; bases not matched to a gene: 8. Germline lookup yields CDR1 MGHDK and CDR2 SYGVNS. This CDR3 is built from 17 residues. The CDR3 DNA follows: TGTGCCAGCAGTGAATTCACTAGCGGGGGGGCGAGGAAGACCCAGTACTTC. This translates into CASSEFTSGGARKTQYF.

The chain combines TRBV11-2 with TRBJ1-6; no definite D call. The V end lost 0 bases, the J end lost 5 bases, and 11 bases lay between the germline ends. Germline lookup yields CDR1 SGHAT and CDR2 FQNNGV. The CDR3 has 16 residues. The CDR3 loop is CASSLEPTQNNSPLHF. CDR3 coding DNA: TGTGCCAGCAGCTTAGAACCGACACAAAATAATTCACCCCTCCACTTT.

This chain uses TRBV4-2 with TRBJ2-1; D unclear. The germline CDR1 and CDR2 sequences are LGHNA and YNFKEQ. The V end was cut by 1 base, the J end by 9 bases, with 7 bases between. CDR3 length: 12 residues. CDR3 bases: TGTGCCAGCAGCCAAGCGGGCGGTGAGCAGTTCTTC. Residues: CASSQAGGEQFF.

The chain recombines TRBV2 with TRBJ1-5, with 9 positions matching TRBD1. CDR3 length equals 15 residues. With 4 bases clipped from V and 4 bases from J, the junction kept 5 bases outside the gene matches. Germline CDR1 SNHLY, CDR2 FYNNEI. The chain's CDR3 is CASSAGTGRNQPQHF. CDR3 in DNA: TGTGCCAGCAGTGCTGGGACAGGGAGAAATCAGCCCCAGCATTTT.

The V and J genes are TRBV25-1 and TRBJ1-2; D gene uncertain. Germline V gene data show CDR1 as MGHDK and CDR2 as SYGVNS. The CDR3 contains 14 residues. Deletions cut 4 bases from V and 1 base from J, with 10 bases between. CDR3 sequence reads: CASSAPSFNYGYTF. The CDR3 DNA sequence: TGTGCCAGCAGTGCCCCAAGTTTTAACTATGGCTACACCTTC.

The chain links TRBV18 to TRBJ2-1; 7 positions agree with TRBD2. The CDR3 is 14 amino acids. From germline, CDR1 is KGHSH and CDR2 LQKENI. The V segment lost 5 bases and the J segment 8 bases; nucleotides outside the gene matches: 9. CDR3 region: CASSVKAGVDEQFF. The CDR3 region has the DNA TGTGCCAGCTCAGTAAAGGCGGGGGTGGATGAGCAGTTCTTC.

The chain recombines TRBV5-1 with TRBJ2-3, with D possibly TRBD2 on 5 matching bases. V shed 0 bases and J shed 6 bases, with 8 bases lying between them. Germline V CDR1 and CDR2: SGHRS, YFSETQ. The CDR3 consists of 13 residues. In DNA form, the CDR3 reads TGCGCCAGCAGCTTGGCTAGCAAGGATACGCAGTATTTT. Translating gives CASSLASKDTQYF.

The CDR3 sequence is CASSSTGGAGYTF. The CDR3 DNA reads as TGTGCCAGTAGTTCGACAGGGGGCGCCGGCTACACCTTC. The V gene is TRBV19, the J gene TRBJ1-2; 10 nucleotides match TRBD1. The V and J ends lost 5 bases and 8 bases, in that order; junction bases with no gene match: 5. The CDR3 covers 13 residues. Germline V lookup: CDR1 LNHDA, CDR2 SQIVND (reference sequence).

Written as DNA, the CDR3 is TGTGCCAGCAGTTACGGGGGCGGAGGTCAGCCCCAGCATTTT. Amino acid sequence: CASSYGGGGQPQHF. The chain recombines TRBV2 with TRBJ1-5, with D maybe TRBD1 (6 bases). The germline V and J ends were trimmed by 5 bases and 6 bases, with 14 bases remaining between them. The CDR3 consists of 14 residues. Germline V gene data show CDR1 as SNHLY and CDR2 as FYNNEI.

This clone was observed a single time. V and J are TRBV19 and TRBJ1-5; D is uncertain. CDR3 length equals 16 residues. The ends were cut back, 5 bases at V and 5 bases at J, with 19 bases in the middle. Germline CDR1 LNHDA, CDR2 SQIVND (reference sequence). The CDR3 loop is CASSPPRTATYQPQHF. For the CDR3, the DNA is TGTGCCAGTAGTCCCCCCAGGACGGCCACCTATCAGCCCCAGCATTTT.